This T cell receptor (beta chain) emerged from a study of cytomegalovirus exposure and HLA in healthy donors. The method was immunoSEQ multiplex PCR; TCRdb's version includes in-frame clones alone and lacks a portion of them. Of over 60,000 clones detected, 90% to 95% appear once; the ten largest clones hold about 4.2%. The V gene's germline CDR1 is SQVTM and CDR2 ANQGSEA. This CDR3 has 13 residues. V lost 3 bases and J lost 5; bases outside the gene matches: 4. This clone has only one observation. The sequence was collected from a man aged 18 to 29 in good health and CMV-seropositive. The specimen was PBMCs. The rearrangement joins TRBV29-1 to TRBJ2-1; TRBD2 matches 7 bases. CDR3 sequence reads: CSVEYLADNEQFF. CDR3 nucleotides: TGCAGCGTTGAGTATCTAGCGGACAATGAGCAGTTCTTC.